This entry lists 30 T cell receptor beta chains sequenced from one sample in a study of blood T cell repertoires in COVID-19. Generated by immunoSEQ multiplex PCR, the TCRdb table keeps only in-frame clones and is missing some. The sample contains about 55,000 clones, around 85% of which appear only once. The sequenced sample was peripheral blood. The receptors were gathered from a human donor in a cohort sampled during active COVID-19.

The chain has TRBV11-2 and TRBJ2-1; the D gene is possibly TRBD2 (7 bases). Germline V lookup: CDR1 SGHAT, CDR2 FQNNGV. V was cut by 4 bases and J by 4 bases, with 17 bases left in between. The CDR3 runs to 16 residues. CDR3 amino acids: CASSSPGGLFYNEQFF. Written as DNA, the CDR3 is TGTGCCAGCAGCTCCCCCGGGGGGCTTTTTTACAATGAGCAGTTCTTC.

The CDR3 here is CASSLTAGADTQYF. DNA for the CDR3: TGTGCCAGCAGCTTAACCGCAGGGGCAGATACGCAGTATTTT. The V and J genes are TRBV6-5 and TRBJ2-3; D is possibly TRBD1 (6 bases). The V end was cut by 6 bases, the J end by 4 bases, with 14 bases between. This CDR3 is 14 amino acids long. Germline lookup yields CDR1 MNHEY and CDR2 SVGAGI.

This clone was counted ten times or more. This rearrangement joins TRBV2 to TRBJ1-2; the D is unclear. The CDR3 is 15 residues long. The ends were cut back, 4 bases at V and 1 base at J, with 13 bases in the middle. Per germline, CDR1 SNHLY and CDR2 FYNNEI. The CDR3 DNA follows: TGTGCCAGCAGTGCCGCAGGACGGGGTAACTATGGCTACACCTTC. The encoded protein is CASSAAGRGNYGYTF.

The V gene is TRBV18, the J gene TRBJ2-7, with TRBD1 matching over 7 bases. V gave up 2 bases and J gave up 1 base; unmatched junction bases: 8. CDR1 and CDR2 from the germline V gene are KGHSH and LQKENI. This CDR3 comprises 16 residues. The CDR3 sequence is CASSPNTGAQSYEQYF. The DNA for the CDR3 is TGTGCCAGCTCACCAAACACAGGGGCGCAGTCCTACGAGCAGTACTTC.

Only a few counts were recorded for this clone. The V gene is TRBV2, the J gene TRBJ2-7; D may be TRBD1 (5 bases). The length of the CDR3 is 12 residues. V was clipped by 5 bases and J by 4 bases, with 9 bases between them. Germline loops: CDR1 SNHLY, CDR2 FYNNEI. CDR3 amino acids: CASSLRVYEQYF. For the CDR3, the DNA is TGTGCCAGCAGTCTCAGGGTATACGAGCAGTACTTC.

This clone showed up just a few times. Compared with germline, one end of the junction differs, possibly owing to a read error. The genes are TRBV18 and TRBJ1-2; D not resolved. The CDR3 is 15 residues long. From germline, CDR1 is KGHSH and CDR2 LQKENI. Here the CDR3 reads CASSPLGGLNNGYTF. Here the CDR3 DNA reads TGTGCCAGCTCACCACTGGGAGGACTTAACAATGGCTACACCTTC. The full variable domain, rest sourced from reference TRBV18 and TRBJ1-2, is NAGVMQNPRHLVRRRGQEARLRCSPMKGHSHVYWYRQLPEEGLKFMVYLQKENIIDESGMPKERFSAEFPKEGPSILRIQQVVRGDSAAYFCASSPLGGLNNGYTFGSGTRLTVV.

The chain uses TRBV7-9 and TRBJ2-3; TRBD1 is a possible D gene (5 bases). Trimming stripped 5 bases from V and 5 bases from J, with 14 bases between. Per germline, CDR1 SEHNR and CDR2 FQNEAQ (reference sequence). The CDR3 covers 14 residues. In DNA, the CDR3 is TGTGCCAGCAGCATCCCCCAGGGCTTAGATACGCAGTATTTT. It is translated as CASSIPQGLDTQYF.

The J gene is TRBJ2-7, the V gene TRBV6-5, with D possibly TRBD2 on 5 matching bases. Trimming pared 5 bases from V and 3 bases from J, leaving 11 bases between. CDR3 length: 13 amino acids. Germline loops: CDR1 MNHEY, CDR2 SVGAGI. The CDR3 is CASSKNEGYEQYF. The CDR3 nucleotides are TGTGCCAGCAGTAAGAACGAGGGCTACGAGCAGTACTTC.

This chain joins TRBV5-4 and TRBJ1-2; D ambiguous. Germline CDR1 reads SGHNT; CDR2 reads YYREEE (reference sequence). Deletions cut 0 bases from V and 6 bases from J, with 15 bases between. CDR3 length: 15 residues. This CDR3 is CASSLARGLVNGYTF. Here the CDR3 DNA reads TGTGCCAGCAGCTTGGCTCGAGGCCTCGTTAATGGCTACACCTTC.

J is TRBJ2-7 and V is TRBV28; 7 bases map to TRBD1. With V trimmed by 2 bases and J by 4 bases, 8 bases remained unmatched. Germline V lookup: CDR1 MDHEN, CDR2 SYDVKM. The CDR3 loop spans 15 amino acids. The CDR3 nucleotides are TGTGCCAGCAGTTTAAGGTCAGGGGGAAAATACGAGCAGTACTTC. This gives the protein CASSLRSGGKYEQYF.

The V call is TRBV6-5, the J call TRBJ1-5; D might be TRBD1 (6 bases). Germline assignment: CDR1 MNHEY and CDR2 SVGAGI. The CDR3 spans 13 residues. V lost 2 bases to trimming and J lost 7 bases, with 9 bases between them. The CDR3 coding sequence is TGTGCCAGCAGTTACGGGGGGGGCCAGCCCCAGCATTTT. Translated, it gives CASSYGGGQPQHF.

The V gene is TRBV7-9, the J gene TRBJ1-4; unclear D gene. The germline V gene has CDR1 SEHNR and CDR2 FQNEAQ (reference sequence). The CDR3 runs 12 residues. V dropped 4 bases and J dropped 8 bases, with 8 bases sitting between them. The CDR3 sequence is CASSSSGEKLFF. The CDR3, as DNA: TGTGCCAGCAGCTCGTCGGGGGAAAAACTGTTTTTT.

The chain employs TRBV19 and TRBJ2-7; the D gene is possibly TRBD2 (6 bases). V shed 5 bases and J shed 1 base, with 18 bases lying between them. CDR1 is LNHDA and CDR2 is SQIVND in the germline V gene (reference sequence). The CDR3 is 16 residues long. CDR3 in amino acids: CASSLSPGLKSYEQYF. CDR3 bases: TGTGCCAGTAGTCTGTCCCCGGGACTGAAATCCTACGAGCAGTACTTC.

The chain links TRBV6-5 to TRBJ2-1, with TRBD2 matching 7 bases. There are 12 residues in the CDR3. Germline values: CDR1 MNHEY, CDR2 SVGAGI. J lost 5 bases, V lost 6 bases, and 1 base had no gene match. The CDR3 loop is CASRGLNNEQFF. CDR3 coding DNA: TGTGCCAGCAGGGGACTAAACAATGAGCAGTTCTTC.

This clone was observed a few times. The V and J genes are TRBV12-3 or TRBV12-4 and TRBJ2-7, with unresolved D. The germline V and J ends were trimmed by 1 base and 6 bases, with 4 bases remaining between them. The CDR3 runs 11 residues. Here the CDR3 DNA reads TGTGCCAGCAGTTTAGGGGCCGAGCAGTACTTC. It is translated as CASSLGAEQYF.

For the CDR3, the DNA is TGTGCCACCAGCAGAGATTGGGGACTTAGCAATCAGCCCCAGCATTTT. Protein: CATSRDWGLSNQPQHF. This rearrangement joins TRBV15 to TRBJ1-5, with D possibly TRBD1 on 5 matching bases. The CDR3 covers 16 residues. V shed 0 bases and J shed 0 bases, with 9 bases lying between them. Germline V gene data show CDR1 as LNHNV and CDR2 as YYDKDF (reference sequence).

The rearrangement uses TRBV5-5 and TRBJ1-1; a possible D gene is TRBD1 (5 bases). Germline V gene lookup returns CDR1 SGHKS and CDR2 YYEKEE (reference sequence). Trimming stripped 1 base from V and 0 bases from J, with 19 bases between. This CDR3 is built from 18 residues. CDR3 in amino acids: CASSLRVQGFFMNTEAFF. In DNA form, the CDR3 reads TGTGCCAGCAGCTTGCGGGTGCAGGGCTTCTTCATGAACACTGAAGCTTTCTTT.

This clone was seen just once. The rearrangement uses TRBV7-9 and TRBJ2-1; perhaps TRBD2 as D (6 bases). Germline V lookup: CDR1 SEHNR, CDR2 FQNEAQ (reference sequence). V lost 5 bases, J lost 4 bases, and 12 bases lay in between. The CDR3 consists of 14 residues. The CDR3 sequence is CASSPLANYNEQFF. The CDR3 region has the DNA TGTGCCAGCAGCCCTCTAGCGAATTACAATGAGCAGTTCTTC.

In this sample, this clone turned up once. The rearrangement uses TRBV11-2 and TRBJ2-1; 7 bases align to TRBD1. The length of the CDR3 is 17 residues. The J segment lost 3 bases and the V segment lost 5 bases, leaving 13 bases of the junction unmatched. The germline CDR1 and CDR2 sequences are SGHAT and FQNNGV. The CDR3: CASSRGKDRINYNEQFF. CDR3 nucleotides: TGTGCCAGCAGCAGGGGGAAGGACAGGATCAACTACAATGAGCAGTTCTTC.

The chain joins TRBV13 to TRBJ2-5; 8 nucleotides align to TRBD1. With V trimmed by 4 bases and J by 1 base, 11 bases remained unmatched. CDR3 length: 17 amino acids. Germline CDR1 PRHDT, CDR2 FYEKMQ (reference sequence). In DNA, the CDR3 is TGTGCCAGCAGCTATAGCCCCGCACAGGGGGTCCAAGAGACCCAGTACTTC. Its protein product is CASSYSPAQGVQETQYF.

This chain's CDR3 is CASSFSLNTEAFF. In DNA form, the CDR3 reads TGTGCCAGCAGCTTCTCCTTGAACACTGAAGCTTTCTTT. The chain is built from TRBV11-3 and TRBJ1-1; D call uncertain. The germline V gene has CDR1 SGHNT and CDR2 YENEEA. V lost 3 bases, J lost 0 bases, and 5 bases lay in between. CDR3 length equals 13 residues. Variable domain in full (rest from reference TRBV11-3 and TRBJ1-1): EAGVVQSPRYKIIEKKQPVAFWCNPISGHNTLYWYLQNLGQGPELLIRYENEEAVDDSQLPKDRFSAERLKGVDSTLKIQPAELGDSAVYLCASSFSLNTEAFFGQGTRLTVV.

The chain joins TRBV5-4 to TRBJ2-2, with 10 bases aligning to TRBD2. The CDR3 extends over 15 amino acids. After removal of 4 bases from V and 6 bases from J, the junction contained 6 bases not matched to a gene. Germline V gene data show CDR1 as SGHNT and CDR2 as YYREEE (reference sequence). The chain's CDR3 is CASSPLAGAAGELFF. The CDR3 nucleotides are TGTGCCAGCAGCCCTCTAGCGGGAGCGGCCGGGGAGCTGTTTTTT.

The gene calls are TRBV30 and TRBJ2-5; 9 bases line up with TRBD2. Germline lookup yields CDR1 GTSNPN and CDR2 SVGIG (reference sequence). J lost 1 base, V lost 4 bases, and 4 bases had no gene match. The CDR3 is made up of 14 amino acids. The DNA for the CDR3 is TGTGCCTGGACTAGCGGGATCAGCCAAGAGACCCAGTACTTC. It encodes CAWTSGISQETQYF.

This chain links TRBV11-2 with TRBJ2-1; possible D gene TRBD1, 5 bases. V lost 10 bases, J lost 7 bases, and 23 bases lay in between. This CDR3 is built from 15 residues. Germline lookup yields CDR1 SGHAT and CDR2 FQNNGV. The CDR3 loop reads CATQTGQGPNNEQFF. The CDR3 nucleotides are TGTGCCACCCAAACAGGTCAGGGCCCTAATAATGAGCAGTTCTTC.

The chain is built from TRBV3-1 (or the pseudogene TRBV3-2) and TRBJ1-1; D not resolved. Trimming pared 4 bases from V and 6 bases from J, leaving 15 bases between. CDR3 length: 14 residues. The germline V gene has CDR1 LGHDT and CDR2 YNNKEL (reference sequence). CDR3 nucleotides: TGTGCCAGCAGCCCACCTGGAGGAAGGGCTGAAGCTTTCTTT. Translating gives CASSPPGGRAEAFF.

The chain uses TRBV3-1 (or the pseudogene TRBV3-2) and TRBJ1-1; 9 bases align to TRBD1. V trimming: 5 bases; J trimming: 0 bases; junction bases outside the gene matches: 7. CDR1 is LGHDT and CDR2 is YNNKEL in the germline V gene (reference sequence). The CDR3 runs 16 residues. Here the CDR3 reads CASSGGTGSLNTEAFF. The CDR3 DNA sequence: TGTGCCAGCAGCGGCGGGACAGGGTCCTTGAACACTGAAGCTTTCTTT.

The chain employs TRBV7-9 and TRBJ1-2; no clear D. CDR1 is SEHNR and CDR2 is FQNEAQ in the germline V gene (reference sequence). The CDR3 spans 14 residues. Between the trimmed V and J ends, which lost 3 bases and 6 bases, there was a span of 14 bases. CDR3 in DNA: TGTGCCAGCAGCTTGAGCGGGCCCCGGGATGGCTACACCTTC. Amino acids: CASSLSGPRDGYTF.

The rearrangement uses TRBV19 and TRBJ2-2, with a tentative D call TRBD1 (6 bases). The length of the CDR3 is 14 residues. Germline CDR1 LNHDA, CDR2 SQIVND (reference sequence). With 2 bases removed from V and 4 bases from J, the gap between germline ends came to 8 bases. In nucleotides, the CDR3 is TGTGCCAGTAGTATACAGGGGTCCACCGGGGAGCTGTTTTTT. Amino acid sequence: CASSIQGSTGELFF.

The chain employs TRBV12-3 or TRBV12-4 and TRBJ1-3; the D is unclear. V dropped 3 bases and J dropped 3 bases, with 6 bases sitting between them. This CDR3 spans 13 amino acids. The CDR3 reads CASSFPIGNTIYF. The CDR3 region has the DNA TGTGCCAGCAGTTTCCCCATTGGAAACACCATATATTTT.

The chain carries TRBV3-1 (or the pseudogene TRBV3-2) and TRBJ1-2; 8 bases are a match to TRBD1. CDR1 is LGHDT, CDR2 YNNKEL, per germline (reference sequence). This CDR3 has 13 amino acids. V lost 2 bases to trimming and J lost 6 bases; unmatched junction nucleotides: 2. The CDR3 reads CASSQRTGNGYTF. In DNA form, the CDR3 reads TGTGCCAGCAGCCAACGGACAGGGAATGGCTACACCTTC.